This TCR beta chain was recovered during a study of metastatic and nonmetastatic thyroid tumors. Background on the study: Across peripheral blood and tumor or nodule tissue samples taken from malignant and benign thyroid patients, the repertoires were compared with one another. Overall study findings and caveats: Benign nodules were reported to have significantly lower TCR beta diversity than malignant thyroid tumors, in blood and tumor.

This clone was observed many times. Its antigen is not known. Other nucleotide sequences in the sample specify the same CDR3. The germline V gene has CDR1 SGHRS and CDR2 YFSETQ. J was trimmed by 3 bases and V by 3 bases; bases with no gene match: 4. CDR3 length: 15 amino acids. Each patient came to thyroid surgery without any prior treatment (of any kind). In the source study's methods: The study took CDR3 differences across clinicopathological groups and made a distant-metastasis classifier for papillary thyroid cancer from them. With MiXCR, TCRdb reprocessed the PCR reads. The V and J calls come from TCRdb's annotation, not from the publication. In the table there are 23,000 or so clones, 20% of which are singletons.

The receptor comes from a female donor with papillary thyroid cancer or a benign thyroid nodule (not recorded which). Some clones in this sample may be carry-over from other donors' samples. This rearrangement joins TRBV5-1 to TRBJ2-5, with 11 bases aligning to TRBD1. Specimen: blood. In nucleotides, the CDR3 is TGCGCCAGCAGCTCCGGGACAGGGGGAGAAGAGACCCAGTACTTC. Protein: CASSSGTGGEETQYF.